This T cell receptor beta chain emerged from a study of shared clonotypes between healthy human individuals (dated by TCRdb to 2018 to 2021). Regarding the complete study: A few men and two women, aged 18 to 49 years, made up the cohort. For each donor, CD4 naive and CD4 memory were each run on three plates, CD8 naive on two plates, and CD8 memory on one plate. Blood TCR repertoires of roughly five healthy adults were deeply sequenced to estimate repertoire size and the extent of clonotype sharing between individuals. Libraries were prepared and TCR repertoires were sequenced by different laboratories using diverse techniques, in order to increase sequencing depth and limit assay-specific biases. Per donor, leukapheresis produced somewhere between about 0.9 and 9.5 billion PBMCs. Study-wide findings and limitations: Higher generation probabilities were observed for clonotypes shared by all four sorted-subset donors than for non-shared clonotypes. Sampling was limited to blood, and TCR repertoires in tissue likely differ from TCR repertoires in blood. Rarefaction of sorted-subset datasets indicated incomplete sequencing despite the large sequencing depth. When several donors were compared, the shared fraction of clonotypes was 5% to 6.5% for naive CD4, about 4% for naive CD8, more than 2% for memory CD4, and 0.4% for memory CD8. Naive subsets generally had larger estimated clonotype richness than memory subsets. The small number of donors limited the genetic and exposure-history diversity represented. Based on pairwise subsampling, the degree of clonotype sharing among donors was expected to be affected by sequencing depth.

Donors were healthy HIV-negative adults with no recently reported acute infections or vaccinations. All donors were Caucasian adults living in Nashville, Tennessee, USA. CD4+ T cells were enriched through magnetic negative selection, after which naive cells were positively selected on CD45RA and the remaining negative fraction served as the memory subset. Blood was collected by leukapheresis, and PBMCs were isolated by Ficoll-Histopaque density gradient centrifugation and then cryopreserved in liquid nitrogen vapor phase. Purity and quantity of every magnetically sorted T cell population were checked by analytical flow cytometry. Genomic DNA was isolated from every sorted fraction and measured by UV absorbance on a Nanodrop 2000c. The CDR3 contains 14 residues, cysteine and phenylalanine counted. Of all the DNA, just the CDR3 is kept, 42 bases in frame from base 1. CDR1 and CDR2 are drawn from the germline V gene: KGHSH, LQKENI. V sheds 3 bases and J sheds 0 bases, leaving 5 bases between their ends.

Using the deep immunoSEQ assay, multiplex PCR amplified TCR CDR3 regions from genomic DNA. Genomic DNA extracted from each cell subset was distributed evenly over all wells of several immunoSEQ 96-well plates, and each plate served as one replicate. Each replicate PCR for sorted subsets received roughly 0.2 ug genomic DNA, equal to about 30,000 T cell genomes. The purified libraries were quantified using a Qubit 3.0 fluorometer, sized with a Bioanalyzer 2100, and then quantified again using the KAPA Library Quantification kit. A separate single-read 150-cycle Illumina NextSeq 550 flow cell was used to sequence each immunoSEQ 96-well plate. The paper's processing steps were these. Because only junctional sequences without quality scores were contained in the immunoSEQ output, filtering matching that applied to full-length reads could not be performed. To assign V/J genes and CDR3, sequences were annotated against IMGT germline references using PyIR, a Python wrapper for IgBLAST v1.9. Reads were filtered out if the reads had weak V/J assignments (E-value above 1e-6), no CDR3, stop codons, out-of-frame junctions, or ambiguous translated residues. V3J clonotypes were defined as sequences sharing an identical inferred V gene, J gene, and CDR3 amino acid sequence. Percentage overlap between repertoires was computed as shared unique clonotypes divided by the size of the smaller repertoire. RTK rarefaction, the Chao1 estimator, and Recon v2.1 estimates of unobserved clonotypes were used to assess repertoire richness. Generation probabilities were computed with OLGA for all TCRbeta clonotypes obtained by the gDNA method from a few donors. TCRdb took this table from immuneACCESS and kept in-frame rearrangements with V and J called. Such tables lack part of the clones; where checked against another copy, unresolved V genes explain under half of the gap, and the rest is unexplained. The D gene and trimming were derived from the DNA, and the V and J assignments and clone size from that table. The sample table shows more than 2,000,000 clones, and approximately 95% are seen once. The ten largest make up about 0.39% of the sample.

This clone occurred once. Which antigen it targets is not known. No base-level quality is on record; no much larger clone is a single base apart. Other DNA sequences in the same sample also yield this CDR3. Sequencing was done on a sample of naive CD4+ T cells from PBMCs. This sample's cell subset or site label indicates: CD45RA+ positively selected. The V and J genes are TRBV18 and TRBJ1-4, with no reliable assignment of the D segment. The sequence was obtained from a man aged 18 to 29 in good health. Some clones in this sample may be carry-over from other donors' samples. The sequence in DNA is TGTGCCAGCTCACCCGGTGCAACTAATGAAAAACTGTTTTTT. This gives the protein CASSPGATNEKLFF.